A single sample is the source of the 17 T cell receptor beta chains below, sequenced in a study of T cells in Graves' hyperthyroidism and ophthalmopathy. TCR beta CDR3 regions were amplified from RNA. A set of HTBI primers served as the primers for a first-round RT-PCR of the TCR CDR3. TCRdb ran MiXCR on the multiplex PCR reads and lists one entry per CDR3 protein. In the table there are about 770,000 distinct CDR3 sequences, approximately 19% of which are singletons. The sequenced material came from blood. These TCRs come from a woman between 50 and 59 years old with Graves' hyperthyroidism that later progressed to Graves' ophthalmopathy.

The V gene is TRBV6-5, the J gene TRBJ1-5; D remains ambiguous. Germline values: CDR1 MNHEY, CDR2 SVGAGI. The CDR3 sequence is 17 residues long. Trimming removed 0 bases at V and 0 bases at J, with 12 bases between. This chain's CDR3 is CASSYSGRDYSNQPQHF. CDR3 nucleotide sequence: TGTGCCAGCAGTTACTCGGGCAGAGATTATAGCAATCAGCCCCAGCATTTT.

This clonotype was observed at least ten times. The V and J genes are TRBV3-1 and TRBJ1-2, with D perhaps TRBD1 (6 bases). This CDR3 comprises 14 residues. Trimming took 1 base from V and 2 from J, leaving 8 bases between them. The germline V gene encodes CDR1 LGHDT and CDR2 YNNKEL (reference sequence). The CDR3 region has the DNA TGTGCCAGCAGCCAAGTGGACAGCAACTATGGCTACACCTTC. Protein product: CASSQVDSNYGYTF. Full variable domain (rest looked up from reference TRBV3-1 and TRBJ1-2): DTAVSQTPKYLVTQMGNDKSIKCEQNLGHDTMYWYKQDSKKFLKIMFSYNNKELIINETVPNRFSPKSPDKAHLNLHINSLELGDSAVYFCASSQVDSNYGYTFGSGTRLTVV.

This clonotype was found many times. The V call is TRBV14, the J call TRBJ2-3; D possibly corresponds to TRBD2 (6 bases). CDR3 length: 15 amino acids. V lost 4 bases to trimming and J lost 4 bases, with 15 bases between them. The V gene's germline CDR1 is SGHDN and CDR2 FVKESK. The CDR3 DNA reads as TGTGCCAGCAGCCTGGGACTCCCTTACGCAGATACGCAGTATTTT. It is translated as CASSLGLPYADTQYF.

This clonotype has more than one count but fewer than ten. The J gene is TRBJ2-1, the V gene TRBV6-1, with 8 bases that match TRBD2. The length of the CDR3 is 15 residues. V lost 6 bases to trimming and J lost 8 bases; unmatched junction nucleotides: 12. Looked up from germline, CDR1 is MNHNS and CDR2 is SASEGT. The CDR3 loop is CASSARGGGFYEQFF. In nucleotides, the CDR3 is TGTGCCAGCAGCGCCAGGGGCGGGGGGTTCTATGAGCAGTTCTTC.

This clonotype was detected ten times or more. V gene TRBV29-1 combines with J gene TRBJ1-1, with 7 bases identical to TRBD1. Per germline, CDR1 SQVTM and CDR2 ANQGSEA. This CDR3 is 11 amino acids long. V was clipped by 7 bases and J by 7 bases; unmatched bases: 6. Here the CDR3 DNA reads TGCAGCGCGGAAAGGACAGGTGAAGCTTTCTTT. It yields the protein CSAERTGEAFF.

The rearrangement links TRBV25-1 to TRBJ2-5, with D uncertain. The CDR3 length is 11 residues. Germline values: CDR1 MGHDK, CDR2 SYGVNS. The CDR3 DNA reads TGTGCAAGCGCAGTGAAAGAGACCCAGTACTTC. It encodes CASAVKETQYF.

This clonotype has only a few counts. The V and J genes are TRBV6-1 and TRBJ1-1; tentatively, D is TRBD1 (5 bases). CDR1 is MNHNS, CDR2 SASEGT, per germline. The V end lost 7 bases, the J end lost 5 bases, and 20 bases lay between the germline ends. CDR3 length equals 15 residues. The CDR3 spells CASTPRGGLRTEAFF. DNA for the CDR3: TGTGCCAGCACCCCTCGGGGGGGTCTGAGGACTGAAGCTTTCTTT.

The genes are TRBV6-2 or TRBV6-3 and TRBJ1-5; the match to TRBD1 covers 9 bases. Trimming removed 6 bases from V and 7 bases from J; junction bases left unmatched: 4. The CDR3 is made up of 13 amino acids. Germline V lookup: CDR1 MNHEY, CDR2 SVGEGT. CDR3 amino acids: CASRRTGDQPQHF. In DNA, the CDR3 is TGTGCCAGCAGGAGGACAGGGGACCAGCCCCAGCATTTT.

This clonotype was counted at least ten times. The chain links TRBV7-3 to TRBJ2-5, with TRBD2 as a possible D gene (5 bases). CDR3 length equals 15 residues. CDR1 and CDR2 (germline): SGHTA, FQGTGA. Trimming removed 2 bases from V and 4 bases from J, with 14 bases in between. CDR3 coding DNA: TGTGCCAGCAGCTTAGCGGGCAGCGAGATAGAGACCCAGTACTTC. This sequence encodes CASSLAGSEIETQYF.

At least ten counts were recorded for this clonotype. V is TRBV6-2 or TRBV6-3 and J is TRBJ2-2; 8 bases map to TRBD2. V lost 4 bases to trimming and J lost 0 bases; unmatched junction nucleotides: 4. The CDR3 runs 16 residues. Germline CDR1 is MNHEY and CDR2 is SVGEGT. CDR3: CASSFAGGANTGELFF. The CDR3 bases are TGTGCCAGCAGTTTCGCGGGGGGCGCGAACACCGGGGAGCTGTTTTTT.

This clonotype appeared many times. The rearrangement links TRBV7-3 to TRBJ2-7; no firm D call. The V gene lost 0 bases and the J gene lost 4 bases, with 13 bases spanning the gap. Germline CDR1 and CDR2: SGHTA and FQGTGA. The CDR3 has 15 residues. The CDR3 nucleotides read TGTGCCAGCAGCTTAACGCCCAGCTTGGATTACGAGCAGTACTTC. Protein product: CASSLTPSLDYEQYF.

V gene TRBV7-6 combines with J gene TRBJ2-3; the match to TRBD2 covers 11 bases. Trimming removed 3 bases from V and 6 bases from J; junction bases left unmatched: 8. This CDR3 has 16 amino acids. Germline V CDR1 and CDR2: SGHVS, FNYEAQ. The DNA of the CDR3 is TGTGCCAGCAGCTTCGAGACTAGCGGGGCGGGGGATACGCAGTATTTT. It yields the protein CASSFETSGAGDTQYF.

This sequence joins TRBV4-1 and TRBJ1-2; 9 bases are a match to TRBD1. The V and J ends lost 1 base and 6 bases, in that order; junction bases with no gene match: 9. This CDR3 is built from 16 residues. Germline assignment: CDR1 MGHRA and CDR2 YSYEKL. CDR3 DNA sequence: TGCGCCAGCAGCCAAGTAGGGGGGACAGGGACGGATGGCTACACCTTC. It codes for CASSQVGGTGTDGYTF.

This clonotype has more than one count but fewer than ten. A read error may produce the germline difference seen at one junction end. The chain has TRBV29-1 and TRBJ2-3; no clear D. The CDR3 is made up of 12 amino acids. CDR1 and CDR2 from the germline V gene are SQVTM and ANQGSEA. DNA for the CDR3: TGCTGCGTTGAAGGAGATGCAGATACGCAGTATTTT. Protein product: CCVEGDADTQYF.

This clonotype showed up many times. The V gene is TRBV12-3 or TRBV12-4, the J gene TRBJ1-6; 9 bases fit TRBD1. J was trimmed by 6 bases and V by 7 bases; bases with no gene match: 7. CDR3 length: 15 amino acids. The CDR3 bases are TGTGCCAGCACCGGGACAGGGCTACCTAATTCACCCCTCCACTTT. Translated, it gives CASTGTGLPNSPLHF.

This clonotype was picked up many times. CDR3 sequence (DNA): TGTGCCAGCAGCTTAGATATGGGATACGAGCAGTACTTC. Encoded protein: CASSLDMGYEQYF. The chain uses TRBV11-2 and TRBJ2-7; no definite D call. Looked up from germline, CDR1 is SGHAT and CDR2 is FQNNGV. This CDR3 is built from 13 residues. V lost 0 bases to trimming and J lost 4 bases, with 7 bases between them.

This clonotype was seen ten or more times. J is TRBJ2-3 and V is TRBV7-3; maybe TRBD1 (6 bases). Germline CDR1 is SGHTA and CDR2 is FQGTGA. This CDR3 has 16 residues. The V and J ends lost 3 bases and 2 bases respectively, with 15 bases between them. The CDR3 coding sequence is TGTGCCAGCAGCTTGCAAGGGGGAAGGTTCACAGATACGCAGTATTTT. Residues: CASSLQGGRFTDTQYF.